A selection of T cell receptor beta chains follows, all from one sample in a study of blood T cells in healthy people across ages. TCRdb processed the 5' RACE reads anew with MiXCR; each CDR3 protein has one entry. The sample lists 910,000 or so distinct CDR3 sequences; 45% to 60% were seen once. Source material: blood. The receptors shown here come from a woman aged 60-75 years in good health. Each CDR3 is given with its conserved first and last residue.

cdr3_length	v_call	j_call	cdr3_aa
12	TRBV20-1	TRBJ2-7	CSAVQGAYEQYF
14	TRBV21-1	TRBJ2-7	CASTGDGFSYEQYF
16	TRBV4-1	TRBJ2-5	CASSQDRRTDRETQYF
17	TRBV5-1	TRBJ2-5	CASSRSIGGGTAETQYF
17	TRBV5-1	TRBJ2-3	CASSPPGAGGSTDTQYF
21	TRBV21-1	TRBJ2-6	CASSNSAPNWAVDTGANVPTF
13	TRBV5-1	TRBJ2-3	CASSFRWVDTQYF
14	TRBV7-2	TRBJ2-1	CASSSPFAGREQFF
16	TRBV27	TRBJ1-2	CASSLSWHRVNYGYTF
16	TRBV27	TRBJ2-6	CAIGSRGKAGANVLTF
15	TRBV12-3/TRBV12-4	TRBJ2-6	CASSFQDSGANVLTF
14	TRBV15	TRBJ2-1	CATSREGPFNEQFF
16	TRBV2	TRBJ2-5	CASSEEKWEAQETQYF
14	TRBV3-1	TRBJ1-1	CASSLPQGRTEAFF
15	TRBV28	TRBJ2-3	CASKTGTYSTDTQYF
12	TRBV20-1	TRBJ2-5	CSASRAQETQYF
15	TRBV7-2	TRBJ1-6	CASSLYGTGGSPLHF
14	TRBV15	TRBJ2-1	CATSRDLGNNEQFF
17	TRBV4-1	TRBJ1-6	CASSQDPRTGDNSPLHF
14	TRBV20-1	TRBJ2-1	CSARDILRTNEQFF
16	TRBV7-9	TRBJ2-7	CASSLYPQGWGYEQYF
13	TRBV29-1	.	CSSTGVLPETQYF
16	TRBV9	TRBJ2-3	CASSRRTSGSRDTQYF
14	TRBV30	TRBJ1-2	CACQVRTGGRGYTF
15	TRBV6-5	TRBJ2-7	CASSHPGQGYYEQYF
17	TRBV7-2	TRBJ2-6	CASSSTGTHSGANVLTF